These 17 T cell receptor beta chains originate from one sample sequenced in a study of metastatic and nonmetastatic thyroid tumors. TCRdb re-called the PCR reads with MiXCR. The sample yields roughly 38,000 clones, around 20% seen once. Thyroid surgery was performed in patients who had received no treatment beforehand. Sequencing input: blood. The receptors derive from a female donor with papillary thyroid cancer or a benign thyroid nodule (not recorded which). Some clones in this sample may be carry-over from other donors' samples.

At least ten counts were recorded for this clone. V gene TRBV19 combines with J gene TRBJ2-2; D not resolved. CDR1 and CDR2 from the germline V gene are LNHDA and SQIVND (reference sequence). This CDR3 has 13 residues. V shed 1 base and J shed 1 base, with 1 base lying between them. CDR3 in DNA: TGTGCCAGTAGTATAGGGAACACCGGGGAGCTGTTTTTT. Its protein product is CASSIGNTGELFF.

Within the sample, this clone is medium-sized. The V and J genes are TRBV6-5 and TRBJ2-1, with D hard to call. CDR3 length equals 12 residues. Germline CDR1 and CDR2: MNHEY and SVGAGI. Trimming took 0 bases from V and 9 from J, leaving 6 bases between them. The chain's CDR3 is CASSYSRSEQFF. Here the CDR3 DNA reads TGTGCCAGCAGTTACTCGCGGAGTGAGCAGTTCTTC.

This chain connects TRBV7-9 to TRBJ2-1; 7 bases map to TRBD2. The length of the CDR3 is 14 residues. Germline CDR1 reads SEHNR; CDR2 reads FQNEAQ (reference sequence). J lost 5 bases, V lost 3 bases, and 4 bases had no gene match. CDR3 loop: CASSLSGTNNEQFF. As DNA, the CDR3 is TGTGCCAGCAGCTTGAGCGGGACGAACAATGAGCAGTTCTTC.

This clone was recorded many times. The chain combines TRBV12-3 or TRBV12-4 with TRBJ2-3, with 7 bases identical to TRBD2. V lost 1 base and J lost 3; bases outside the gene matches: 4. This CDR3 is 15 amino acids long. CDR3 protein: CASSLGLAATDTQYF. CDR3 nucleotides: TGTGCCAGCAGTTTAGGGCTAGCGGCAACAGATACGCAGTATTTT.

This clone was seen many times. This may be a read error, as it is one base from a much larger clone. V usage is TRBV19 and J usage is TRBJ2-1; 12 bases fit TRBD2. V was clipped by 10 bases and J by 10 bases; unmatched bases: 14. CDR1 is LNHDA and CDR2 is SQIVND in the germline V gene (reference sequence). The CDR3 has 15 amino acids. CDR3 bases: TGTGCCACCAAGGTTACGACTAGCGGGAGCGACGAGCAGTTCTTC. Its protein is CATKVTTSGSDEQFF. Combining the CDR3 with reference TRBV19 and TRBJ2-1 gives the whole variable domain DGGITQSPKYLFRKEGQNVTLSCEQNLNHDAMYWYRQDPGQGLRLIYYSQIVNDFQKGDIAEGYSVSREKKESFPLTVTSAQKNPTAFYLCATKVTTSGSDEQFFGPGTRLTVL.

In its sample, this clone was seen a few times. This chain uses TRBV28 with TRBJ1-2; 7 bases align to TRBD1. The trim removed 6 bases at V and 4 bases at J, leaving 8 bases unmatched. CDR1 is MDHEN, CDR2 SYDVKM, per germline. This CDR3 contains 14 residues. The CDR3 sequence is CASSSSAGGYGYTF. The CDR3 nucleotides read TGTGCCAGCAGCTCCTCCGCAGGGGGCTATGGCTACACCTTC.

V gene TRBV10-3 combines with J gene TRBJ1-2, with D possibly matching TRBD1 (5 bases). CDR3 length: 13 residues. Deletions cut 5 bases from V and 2 bases from J, with 9 bases between. In germline, CDR1 is ENHRY, CDR2 SYGVKD. The CDR3 region has the DNA TGTGCCATCAGTTTCGACAGCAACTATGGCTACACCTTC. Translated, it gives CAISFDSNYGYTF.

This clone was counted between two and nine times. The V call is TRBV29-1, the J call TRBJ2-3; D gene ambiguous. Trimming removed 6 bases at V and 2 bases at J, with 12 bases between. Germline assignment: CDR1 SQVTM and CDR2 ANQGSEA. CDR3 length: 13 amino acids. CDR3 sequence: CSVDTRNTDTQYF. The CDR3 DNA reads as TGCAGCGTCGATACACGGAACACAGATACGCAGTATTTT.

This clone has a count of ten or more. The J gene is TRBJ2-3, the V gene TRBV4-1, with 8 nucleotides matching TRBD2. Germline CDR1 and CDR2: MGHRA and YSYEKL. CDR3 length: 16 residues. With V trimmed by 1 base and J by 2 bases, 5 bases remained unmatched. The CDR3 DNA reads as TGCGCCAGCAGCCAAGGAACTAGCGGTCTCACAGATACGCAGTATTTT. Translated, it gives CASSQGTSGLTDTQYF.

This clone was seen ten or more times. The DNA for the CDR3 is TGTGCCTGGAGTAGGGTAGGTGGGGATACGCAGTATTTT. Encoded protein: CAWSRVGGDTQYF. The rearrangement links TRBV30 to TRBJ2-3; D unclear. Germline CDR1 GTSNPN, CDR2 SVGIG (reference sequence). Trimming removed 2 bases at V and 6 bases at J, with 12 bases between. The CDR3 loop spans 13 amino acids.

The sample holds many counts of this clone. As DNA, the CDR3 is TGTGCCAGCAGTTTGTCCGCGGGTGAGCAGTTCTTC. This encodes CASSLSAGEQFF. V and J are TRBV6-2 or TRBV6-3 and TRBJ2-1; a weak D match, TRBD2 (5 bases). Trimming shortened V by 4 bases and J by 9 bases, and 10 bases separated the two germline ends. Germline V gives CDR1 MNHEY, CDR2 SVGEGT. This CDR3 contains 12 residues.

The table lists this clone with many counts. The CDR3 DNA reads TGTGCCAGCAGCGAGACTAGCGGGTCCACAGATACGCAGTATTTT. The encoded protein is CASSETSGSTDTQYF. V usage is TRBV7-2 and J usage is TRBJ2-3; 10 bases line up with TRBD2. With 5 bases clipped from V and 2 bases from J, the junction kept 4 bases outside the gene matches. The length of the CDR3 is 15 residues. The germline gives CDR1 SGHTA, CDR2 FQGNSA. Full variable domain (missing parts from reference TRBV7-2 and TRBJ2-3): GAGVSQSPSNKVTEKGKDVELRCDPISGHTALYWYRQSLGQGLEFLIYFQGNSAPDKSGLPSDRFSAERTGGSVSTLTIQRTQQEDSAVYLCASSETSGSTDTQYFGPGTRLTVL.

This clone was recorded at least ten times. The CDR3 region has the DNA TGTGCCAGCAGTTCTTTTCAGGGGAGAAGGCAGCCCCAGCATTTT. Residues: CASSSFQGRRQPQHF. The chain is built from TRBV28 and TRBJ1-5, with D possibly being TRBD1 (6 bases). CDR1 MDHEN and CDR2 SYDVKM come from the germline V gene. The CDR3 is 15 residues long. Trimming left V 4 bases short and J 7 bases short, with 17 bases between.

A note on this clone: This may arise from a read error, as a much more abundant clone is one base away. V gene TRBV4-3 combines with J gene TRBJ2-5, with TRBD2 identical over 11 bases. CDR3 size: 15 residues. The germline CDR1 and CDR2 sequences are LGHNA and YSLEER. The trim removed 7 bases at V and 2 bases at J, leaving 6 bases unmatched. The CDR3 DNA follows: TGCGCCAGCATGTCCGGGACTAGCGGTCAAGAGACCCAGTACTTC. Its protein product is CASMSGTSGQETQYF.

In its sample, this clone was seen many times. The chain carries TRBV7-2 and TRBJ2-1; a weak D match, TRBD1 (6 bases). This CDR3 is 15 amino acids long. Germline V gene data show CDR1 as SGHTA and CDR2 as FQGNSA. Trimming took 5 bases from V and 2 from J, leaving 13 bases between them. The CDR3 protein is CASSPGQTTYNEQFF. In DNA form, the CDR3 reads TGTGCCAGCAGCCCTGGACAGACCACCTACAATGAGCAGTTCTTC.

This sequence joins TRBV6-1 and TRBJ1-5; 10 nucleotides agree with TRBD1. The CDR3 is 15 residues long. Germline assignment: CDR1 MNHNS and CDR2 SASEGT. Losses at the gene ends were 9 bases for V and 8 bases for J; bases not matched to a gene: 13. The chain's CDR3 is CARGQGVVGNKPQHF. CDR3 DNA: TGTGCCAGAGGACAGGGGGTCGTAGGTAATAAGCCCCAGCATTTT.

This clone was seen repeatedly, ten times or more. The CDR3, as DNA: TGTGCCAGCAGCTTGGTTAACGACAATGAGCAGTTCTTC. As protein: CASSLVNDNEQFF. The V and J genes are TRBV5-4 and TRBJ2-1, with D uncertain. The V and J ends lost 0 bases and 5 bases respectively, with 6 bases between them. This CDR3 contains 13 residues. Per the germline V gene, CDR1 is SGHNT and CDR2 is YYREEE (reference sequence).